This entry concerns a single T cell receptor beta chain. It lacks a known antigen. No per-base quality is available; no much larger clone lies one base away. There are 15 amino acids in the CDR3, from cysteine to phenylalanine inclusive. Only the CDR3 DNA stays, 45 bases, in frame from base 1. CDR1 MNHEY and CDR2 SVGAGI were looked up in the germline V gene. V is pruned by 7 bases and J by 3 bases, leaving 9 bases of the junction without a gene match. This record comes from a study of OX40 agonist ivuxolimab in advanced cancers. Background for the entire study: The costimulatory receptor OX40 (CD134) was targeted by ivuxolimab, a fully human IgG2 agonistic monoclonal antibody. Peripheral TCRbeta sequencing aimed to test whether ivuxolimab altered TCR sequence diversity and caused clonal T-cell expansion. Of the approximately 54 dose-escalation patients, hepatocellular carcinoma was present in roughly 19, melanoma in some 15, renal cell carcinoma in 9 and head and neck cancer in 9. The paper reports the monotherapy dose-escalation portion (N = 52 patients) of the phase I ivuxolimab trial. Three dose-escalation patients achieved partial responses, one with hepatocellular carcinoma and two with cutaneous melanoma. In the dose-escalation cohort, 82.7% of patients were male, and the mean age was 60 years with a range of roughly 20 to 79. Intravenous ivuxolimab was administered to patients every 2 weeks at six dose levels: 0.01, 0.1, 0.3, 1.5, 3 and 10 mg/kg. Patients were allowed to have had prior anti-PD-1, anti-PD-L1 or anti-CTLA-4 therapy, and approximately 40% of the dose-escalation patients had previously received checkpoint inhibitors.

Patients with a history of autoimmune disease or receiving systemic immunosuppression were excluded from the trial. Peripheral blood for TCR sequencing was collected from all dose cohorts at baseline, on cycle 4 day 1, and on cycle 7 day 1. The samples were taken from a phase I, first-in-human, multicenter, open-label dose-escalation trial of ivuxolimab. Adults with locally advanced or metastatic melanoma, renal cell carcinoma, hepatocellular carcinoma or head and neck squamous cell carcinoma were enrolled in the trial. Before TCR sequencing, CD4+ T cells and CD8+ T cells were sorted from peripheral blood as separate populations. General conclusions and limits of the study: In the 0.1-3.0 mg/kg groups, partial responders were among the patients with the lowest normalized peripheral clonal expansion, particularly in CD8+ T cells. At doses of 0.1 to 3.0 mg/kg, clonal expansion of both CD4+ and CD8+ T cells in blood was seen between baseline and week 6. Low levels of normalized T-cell clonal expansion were also seen in some nonresponding patients. After ivuxolimab, more expanded clones were found on average in CD8+ T cells than in CD4+ T cells. The antigen specificity of the peripheral T cells that underwent clonal expansion was not determined.

For sequencing of the TCRbeta CDR3 region, genomic DNA was extracted from the sorted cells. The immunoSEQ Assay was used for sequencing of TCRbeta CDR3 regions. TCRdb re-hosts the immuneACCESS table, in-frame sequences only. Its copies lack some clones; in the studies checked, an unresolved V gene accounts for under half of them, and the cause for the rest is not known. The sample contains tens of thousands of clones, 88% of them found a single time. The top ten hold around 0.65% of the sample. This clonotype was obtained from an adult with an advanced solid tumor such as melanoma, head and neck, liver or kidney cancer. The sequencing used CD4+ or CD8+ T cells sorted from blood, collected in a trial of the OX40 agonist ivuxolimab. The chain is encoded by TRBV6-5 joined to TRBJ2-7; 10 of the junction bases match TRBD1. This receptor has the CDR3 CASKPTGGAGYEQYF. The nucleotide sequence is given as TGTGCCAGCAAACCGACAGGGGGCGCCGGCTACGAGCAGTACTTC.